The 25 T cell receptor beta chains presented below share a single source sample, sequenced in a study of PD-L1 blockade in urothelial cancer (dated by TCRdb to 2017 to 2019). Library preparation used the immunoSEQ multiplex PCR assay. As stored in TCRdb, this immuneACCESS dataset retains in-frame rearrangements with V and J assigned. A fraction of the clones does not appear; measured against another copy, unresolved V genes explain less than half of the discrepancy, and the remainder lacks a known reason. For this sample there are some 47,000 clones; roughly four fifths appear just once. 3% to 3.5% of the sample is taken by the ten largest. The material was PBMCs, obtained around atezolizumab (anti-PD-L1) treatment. The source is a man between 65 and 79 years old with urothelial cancer.

This rearrangement joins TRBV9 to TRBJ2-5, with a possible D match to TRBD1 (6 bases). The CDR3 is made up of 15 amino acids. The germline CDR1 and CDR2 sequences are SGDLS and YYNGEE. Trimming took 0 bases from V and 2 from J, leaving 11 bases between them. The CDR3 loop reads CASSVAGTQQETQYF. The CDR3 bases are TGTGCCAGCAGCGTAGCTGGGACACAACAAGAGACCCAGTACTTC.

The chain uses TRBV4-1 and TRBJ2-3; D remains unclear. This CDR3 is 13 amino acids long. V was shortened by 0 bases and J by 3 bases, with 4 bases between the two germline ends. CDR1 and CDR2 from the germline V gene are MGHRA and YSYEKL. CDR3 DNA sequence: TGCGCCAGCAGCCAAGATTCGACAGATACGCAGTATTTT. Translation: CASSQDSTDTQYF.

The V and J genes are TRBV5-1 and TRBJ2-7; TRBD1 matches 7 bases. The CDR3 contains 14 residues. V was clipped by 4 bases and J by 0 bases; unmatched bases: 4. Germline-derived CDR1 and CDR2 are SGHRS and YFSETQ. The CDR3 DNA is TGCGCCAGCAGCCAGACAGGGATCTCCTACGAGCAGTACTTC. This encodes CASSQTGISYEQYF.

CDR3 protein: CASSAGGSPPSEQYF. The CDR3 nucleotides are TGTGCCAGCAGCGCTGGCGGGAGCCCTCCCAGCGAGCAGTACTTC. V and J are TRBV9 and TRBJ2-7, with 7 bases aligning to TRBD2. CDR3 length equals 15 residues. Trimming at V came to 3 bases and at J to 6 bases, leaving 12 bases not matched to a gene. The V gene's germline CDR1 is SGDLS and CDR2 YYNGEE.

This chain connects TRBV9 to TRBJ2-2; 8 nucleotides match TRBD2. V dropped 0 bases and J dropped 6; count of bases not matched to a gene: 7. The CDR3 spans 16 residues. Germline V lookup: CDR1 SGDLS, CDR2 YYNGEE. The CDR3 spells CASSVAGGGTPGELFF. The CDR3 bases are TGTGCCAGCAGCGTAGCTGGCGGGGGGACCCCCGGGGAGCTGTTTTTT.

CDR3 residues: CASSQEVFGREGPGELFF. The DNA for the CDR3 is TGCGCCAGCAGCCAAGAAGTGTTTGGGCGGGAGGGCCCCGGGGAGCTGTTTTTT. V usage is TRBV4-3 and J usage is TRBJ2-2; 9 nucleotides line up with TRBD2. CDR3 length equals 18 residues. Trimming at V came to 0 bases and at J to 6 bases, leaving 11 bases not matched to a gene. CDR1 LGHNA and CDR2 YSLEER come from the germline V gene.

The V gene is TRBV7-2, the J gene TRBJ1-2; possibly TRBD1 for D (6 bases). This CDR3 has 13 residues. The germline gives CDR1 SGHTA, CDR2 FQGNSA. V was pared by 2 bases and J by 8 bases, with 12 bases between. CDR3 in DNA: TGTGCCAGCAGCTTAACGGCAGGGGCAGGCTACACCTTC. Translation gives CASSLTAGAGYTF.

The chain is built from TRBV29-1 and TRBJ2-1, with D maybe TRBD2 (6 bases). Trimming removed 2 bases from V and 6 bases from J, with 17 bases in between. This CDR3 is built from 15 residues. Germline V gives CDR1 SQVTM, CDR2 ANQGSEA. The DNA for the CDR3 is TGCAGCGTTGAAAATCAGGCCGGAGCGGGCAATGAGCAGTTCTTC. Residues: CSVENQAGAGNEQFF.

This rearrangement joins TRBV28 to TRBJ2-1; a possible D gene is TRBD2 (6 bases). V lost 3 bases, J lost 7 bases, and 19 bases lay in between. CDR3 length: 16 residues. CDR1 and CDR2 (germline): MDHEN, SYDVKM. The CDR3 loop reads CASSFPQGTGRNEQFF. CDR3 bases: TGTGCCAGCAGTTTCCCCCAGGGTACGGGGAGGAATGAGCAGTTCTTC.

The V gene is TRBV5-1, the J gene TRBJ2-3; 9 bases are a match to TRBD1. Per the germline V gene, CDR1 is SGHRS and CDR2 is YFSETQ. V was pared by 2 bases and J by 0 bases, with 7 bases of the junction left unmatched. CDR3 length: 17 residues. This chain's CDR3 is CASSLSRTGASTDTQYF. The CDR3 DNA reads as TGCGCCAGCAGCTTATCCAGGACAGGGGCTAGCACAGATACGCAGTATTTT.

The chain recombines TRBV6-1 with TRBJ2-5, with D possibly TRBD2 on 6 matching bases. The CDR3 extends over 13 amino acids. V was shortened by 8 bases and J by 2 bases, with 12 bases between the two germline ends. Germline V gives CDR1 MNHNS, CDR2 SASEGT. CDR3 region: CASDYAGQETQYF. The CDR3 DNA follows: TGTGCCAGCGACTACGCGGGGCAAGAGACCCAGTACTTC.

This clone has only a few counts. V is TRBV5-4 and J is TRBJ2-7; D remains ambiguous. Germline assignment: CDR1 SGHNT and CDR2 YYREEE (reference sequence). The CDR3 is 13 residues long. V shed 4 bases and J shed 5 bases, with 13 bases lying between them. CDR3 in amino acids: CASSLLLGNEQYF. CDR3 sequence (DNA): TGTGCCAGCAGCCTCTTATTGGGCAACGAGCAGTACTTC.

The CDR3 DNA reads as TGCGCCAGCAGCGCGGACTCTGGGGCCAACGTCCTGACTTTC. It specifies CASSADSGANVLTF. This chain joins TRBV5-1 and TRBJ2-6; D is undetermined. Germline V gene sequence: CDR1 SGHRS, CDR2 YFSETQ. This CDR3 is 14 amino acids long. V was pared by 4 bases and J by 0 bases, with 5 bases between. The whole variable domain, filled in from reference TRBV5-1 and TRBJ2-6, reads KAGVTQTPRYLIKTRGQQVTLSCSPISGHRSVSWYQQTPGQGLQFLFEYFSETQRNKGNFPGRFSGRQFSNSRSEMNVSTLELGDSALYLCASSADSGANVLTFGAGSRLTVL.

This clone was detected a few times. The chain couples TRBV5-1 to TRBJ1-5; D remains ambiguous. This CDR3 comprises 14 residues. Germline CDR1 reads SGHRS; CDR2 reads YFSETQ. The V end was cut by 0 bases, the J end by 0 bases, with 4 bases between. CDR3 in DNA: TGCGCCAGCAGCTTGGACAGTAGCAATCAGCCCCAGCATTTT. Translating gives CASSLDSSNQPQHF. Using reference TRBV5-1 and TRBJ1-5 for the parts outside the CDR3, the full variable domain is KAGVTQTPRYLIKTRGQQVTLSCSPISGHRSVSWYQQTPGQGLQFLFEYFSETQRNKGNFPGRFSGRQFSNSRSEMNVSTLELGDSALYLCASSLDSSNQPQHFGDGTRLSIL.

The chain combines TRBV6-5 with TRBJ2-1, with a weak D call TRBD2 (6 bases). CDR1 and CDR2 (germline): MNHEY, SVGAGI. The CDR3 is 14 amino acids. V dropped 5 bases and J dropped 2 bases, with 10 bases sitting between them. CDR3: CASSPRGTYNEQFF. The CDR3 DNA reads as TGTGCCAGCAGTCCCCGGGGGACCTACAATGAGCAGTTCTTC.

This chain links TRBV23-1 with TRBJ1-1; D perhaps matches TRBD1 (5 bases). TRBV23-1 is classed as an ORF, of uncertain function. This CDR3 is built from 18 residues. V was shortened by 3 bases and J by 2 bases, with 22 bases between the two germline ends. The CDR3 loop reads CASSHDKTGGPFNTEAFF. For the CDR3, the DNA is TGCGCCAGCAGTCACGATAAGACGGGGGGTCCCTTTAACACTGAAGCTTTCTTT.

V is TRBV10-3 and J is TRBJ2-4; D is uncertain. Trimming stripped 10 bases from V and 1 base from J, with 20 bases between. The CDR3 sequence is 16 residues long. Germline loops: CDR1 ENHRY, CDR2 SYGVKD. The CDR3 here is CAKLEPKNRAKNIQYF. The CDR3 coding sequence is TGTGCCAAGTTGGAGCCGAAAAATAGGGCCAAAAACATTCAGTACTTC.

The chain employs TRBV7-9 and TRBJ2-1; D is undetermined. Germline V gives CDR1 SEHNR, CDR2 FQNEAQ (reference sequence). This CDR3 spans 13 amino acids. V shed 3 bases and J shed 10 bases, with 13 bases lying between them. CDR3 nucleotide sequence: TGTGCCAGCAGCTTTTCCGAGATTCAAGAGCAGTTCTTC. Amino acid sequence: CASSFSEIQEQFF.

The V call is TRBV7-3, the J call TRBJ1-1; D not certain. Germline V gives CDR1 SGHTA, CDR2 FQGTGA. This CDR3 has 12 residues. V lost 1 base and J lost 8, with 8 bases in between. As DNA, the CDR3 is TGTGCCAGCAGCTTAAGTAGACAAGAAGCTTTCTTT. Its translation is CASSLSRQEAFF.

V and J are TRBV9 and TRBJ1-2; 9 bases line up with TRBD1. This CDR3 comprises 15 residues. The germline V gene has CDR1 SGDLS and CDR2 YYNGEE. Germline trimming cut 4 bases from V and 3 bases from J; bases unmatched to any gene: 7. Here the CDR3 reads CASSSNRGLDYGYTF. The CDR3 DNA follows: TGTGCCAGCAGCTCTAACAGGGGGCTTGACTATGGCTACACCTTC. The entire variable domain, with the rest obtained from reference TRBV9 and TRBJ1-2, is as follows: DSGVTQTPKHLITATGQRVTLRCSPRSGDLSVYWYQQSLDQGLQFLIQYYNGEERAKGNILERFSAQQFPDLHSELNLSSLELGDSALYFCASSSNRGLDYGYTFGSGTRLTVV.

The rearrangement uses TRBV19 and TRBJ1-1, with a possible D match to TRBD1 (6 bases). The CDR3 loop spans 14 amino acids. Germline CDR1 is LNHDA and CDR2 is SQIVND (reference sequence). Trimming took 3 bases from V and 1 from J, leaving 9 bases between them. This CDR3 reads CASSITGWNTEAFF. The CDR3 bases are TGTGCCAGTAGTATTACAGGGTGGAACACTGAAGCTTTCTTT.

The rearrangement links TRBV7-2 to TRBJ2-5, with 8 bases identical to TRBD2. V lost 7 bases to trimming and J lost 5 bases; unmatched junction nucleotides: 15. The CDR3 covers 16 residues. Looked up from germline, CDR1 is SGHTA and CDR2 is FQGNSA. The CDR3 region has the DNA TGTGCCAGCACCGGGGGGGTGAGGGGACGAGTGGAGACCCAGTACTTC. The encoded protein is CASTGGVRGRVETQYF.

The rearrangement links TRBV28 to TRBJ2-6; D is ambiguous. The CDR3 length is 17 residues. The V gene's germline CDR1 is MDHEN and CDR2 SYDVKM. The V end was cut by 2 bases, the J end by 2 bases, with 13 bases between. The CDR3 loop is CASSLIGSQTGANVLTF. The CDR3 bases are TGTGCCAGCAGTTTAATTGGTTCGCAGACTGGGGCCAACGTCCTGACTTTC.

The V call is TRBV27, the J call TRBJ2-1; D possibly corresponds to TRBD1 (6 bases). CDR1 is MNHEY, CDR2 SMNVEV, per germline (reference sequence). Between the trimmed V and J ends, which lost 7 bases and 3 bases, there was a span of 13 bases. The CDR3 is made up of 14 amino acids. The CDR3 sequence is CASKRGTNYNEQFF. CDR3 in DNA: TGTGCCAGCAAGAGGGGGACAAACTACAATGAGCAGTTCTTC.

The chain joins TRBV7-9 to TRBJ2-1; 12 bases fit TRBD1. Per germline, CDR1 SEHNR and CDR2 FQNEAQ (reference sequence). V dropped 5 bases and J dropped 9; count of bases not matched to a gene: 11. The length of the CDR3 is 16 residues. The CDR3 region has the DNA TGTGCCAGCAGCCGGGGACAGGGGGCTGTGGGTGGTGAGCAGTTCTTC. This codes for CASSRGQGAVGGEQFF.